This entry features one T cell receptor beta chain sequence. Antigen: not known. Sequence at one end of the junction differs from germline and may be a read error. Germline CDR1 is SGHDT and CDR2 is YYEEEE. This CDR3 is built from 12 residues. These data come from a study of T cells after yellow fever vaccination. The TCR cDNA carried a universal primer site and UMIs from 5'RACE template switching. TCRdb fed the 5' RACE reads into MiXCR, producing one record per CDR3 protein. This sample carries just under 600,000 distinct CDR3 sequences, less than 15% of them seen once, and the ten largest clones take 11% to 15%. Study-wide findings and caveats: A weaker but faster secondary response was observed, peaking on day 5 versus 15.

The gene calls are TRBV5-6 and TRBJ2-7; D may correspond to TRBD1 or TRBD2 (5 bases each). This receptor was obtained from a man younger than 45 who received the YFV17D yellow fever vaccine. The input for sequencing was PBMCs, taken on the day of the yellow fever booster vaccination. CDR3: CASSRASGPPDF. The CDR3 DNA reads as TGTGCCAGCAGCCGGGCCTCGGGACCCCCGGACTTC.